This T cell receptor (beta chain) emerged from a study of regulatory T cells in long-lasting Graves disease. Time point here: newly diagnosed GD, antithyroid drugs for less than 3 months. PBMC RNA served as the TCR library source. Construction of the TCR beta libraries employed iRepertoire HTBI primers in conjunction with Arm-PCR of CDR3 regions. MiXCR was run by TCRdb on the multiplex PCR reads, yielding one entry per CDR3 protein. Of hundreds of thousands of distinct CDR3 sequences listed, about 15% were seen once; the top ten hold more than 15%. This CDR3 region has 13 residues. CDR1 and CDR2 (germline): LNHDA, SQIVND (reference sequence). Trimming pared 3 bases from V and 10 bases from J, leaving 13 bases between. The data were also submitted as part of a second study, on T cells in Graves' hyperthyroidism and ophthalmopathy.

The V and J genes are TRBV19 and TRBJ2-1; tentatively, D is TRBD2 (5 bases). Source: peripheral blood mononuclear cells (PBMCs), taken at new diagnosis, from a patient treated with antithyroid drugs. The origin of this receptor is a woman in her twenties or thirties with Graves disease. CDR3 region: CASSIAASGEQFF. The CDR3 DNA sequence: TGTGCCAGTAGTATTGCCGCGTCGGGGGAGCAGTTCTTC.